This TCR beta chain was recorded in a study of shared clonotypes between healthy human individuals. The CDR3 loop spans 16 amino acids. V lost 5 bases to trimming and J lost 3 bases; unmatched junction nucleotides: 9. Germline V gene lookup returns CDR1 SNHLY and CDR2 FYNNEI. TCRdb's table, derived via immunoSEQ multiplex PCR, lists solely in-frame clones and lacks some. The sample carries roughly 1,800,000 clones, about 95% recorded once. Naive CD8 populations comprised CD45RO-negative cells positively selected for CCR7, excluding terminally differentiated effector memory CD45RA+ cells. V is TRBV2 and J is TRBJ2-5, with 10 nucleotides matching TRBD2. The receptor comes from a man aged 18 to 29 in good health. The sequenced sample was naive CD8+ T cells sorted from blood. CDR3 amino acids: CASSPRGGLAKETQYF. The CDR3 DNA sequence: TGTGCCAGCAGTCCCAGAGGGGGACTAGCGAAAGAGACCCAGTACTTC.